This T cell receptor beta chain was found in a study of T-cell reconstitution after alpha-beta-depleted transplantation in children. As it was prepared, the TCRbeta library received unique molecular identifiers. TCRdb reprocessed the PCR reads via MiXCR and lists one record per CDR3 protein. Of around 200,000 distinct CDR3 sequences in the sample, roughly 6.8% are singletons; the top ten hold 3%. The length of the CDR3 is 14 residues. The sequence was obtained from a human donor who donated a stem cell graft to a child with Wiskott-Aldrich syndrome. Sequenced material: PBMCs from the stem cell graft donor, taken from the stem cell graft. V and J are TRBV12-1 and TRBJ2-2. TRBV12-1 is an annotated pseudogene. CDR3 in amino acids: CASSFGHLTGELFF. As DNA, the CDR3 is TGTGCCAGCAGCTTTGGACACCTCACCGGGGAGCTGTTTTTT.